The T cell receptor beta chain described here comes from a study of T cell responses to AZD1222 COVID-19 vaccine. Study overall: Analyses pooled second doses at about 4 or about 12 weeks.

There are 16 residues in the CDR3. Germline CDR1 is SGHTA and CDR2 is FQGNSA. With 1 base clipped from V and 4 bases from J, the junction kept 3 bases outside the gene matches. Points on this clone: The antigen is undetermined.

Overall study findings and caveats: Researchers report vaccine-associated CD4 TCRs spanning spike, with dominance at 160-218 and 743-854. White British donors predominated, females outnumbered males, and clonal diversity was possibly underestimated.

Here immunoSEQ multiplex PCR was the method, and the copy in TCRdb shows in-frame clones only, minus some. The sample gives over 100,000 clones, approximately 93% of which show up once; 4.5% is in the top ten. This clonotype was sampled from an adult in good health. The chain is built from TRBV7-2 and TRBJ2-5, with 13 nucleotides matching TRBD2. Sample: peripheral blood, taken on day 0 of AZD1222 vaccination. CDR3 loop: CASSLVGTSGAETQYF. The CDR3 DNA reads TGTGCCAGCAGCTTAGTGGGGACTAGCGGGGCAGAGACCCAGTACTTC.